This TCR beta chain is drawn from a study of CD8 T cells in Susac syndrome. Study details: Among the Susac syndrome patients sequenced, 5 or 6 had active disease and eight or nine were in remission.

The T cells that were sequenced for TCR beta were CD8+ and CD4+ cells from blood. Reverse transcription of roughly 0.5 to 1 ug RNA used random hexamers. TCRdb reprocessed the immunoSEQ multiplex PCR reads via MiXCR and lists one record per CDR3 protein. The table has more than 100,000 distinct CDR3 sequences, about 94% seen once. Looked up from germline, CDR1 is LNHNV and CDR2 is YYDKDF (reference sequence). V was shortened by 6 bases and J by 5 bases, with 14 bases between the two germline ends. This CDR3 comprises 14 residues. The sequence was collected from a human donor with Susac syndrome. Sequencing input: CD8+ T cells from PBMCs. J is TRBJ2-1 and V is TRBV15; D is perhaps TRBD1 (5 bases). This chain's CDR3 is CATSRGPGDNEQFF. The CDR3 DNA is TGTGCCACCAGTAGGGGTCCGGGTGACAATGAGCAGTTCTTC.